This T cell receptor beta chain was observed in a study of T-cell reconstitution after alpha-beta-depleted transplantation in children. The V end lost 3 bases, the J end lost 4 bases, and 6 bases lay between the germline ends. CDR3 size: 12 residues. Germline assignment: CDR1 SQVTM and CDR2 ANQGSEA. TCRbeta library preparation incorporated unique molecular identifiers. TCRdb itself ran the PCR reads through MiXCR, one entry per CDR3 protein. Counted here are 420,000 or so distinct CDR3 sequences, roughly a tenth occurring once; the ten biggest clones make up roughly 6%. This specimen consisted of PBMCs from the stem cell graft donor, obtained from the stem cell graft. The TCR originated in a human donor who donated a stem cell graft to a child with acute myeloid leukemia. V gene TRBV29-1 combines with J gene TRBJ2-2; D gene unclear. CDR3 sequence reads: CSVEGATGELFF. DNA for the CDR3: TGCAGCGTTGAGGGCGCCACCGGGGAGCTGTTTTTT.